A selection of T cell receptor beta chains follows, all from one sample in a study of blood T cell repertoires in COVID-19. Data came from immunoSEQ multiplex PCR; TCRdb stores just in-frame clones and leaves some out. The data hold just under 350,000 clones, with 85% to 90% observed a single time. Sequencing was carried out using peripheral blood. The origin of the receptors is a woman aged 45-65 years with COVID-19, enrolled during active disease. Both conserved end residues are part of each CDR3. Each record gives: clone size, J gene, D gene, V gene, CDR3 DNA, CDR3 protein. A D gene is named only where the DNA matches it firmly. Some rows mark clone size as missing; the rest say once, few, many or name a class of expanded clone.

. | TRBJ1-5 | . | TRBV19 | TGTGCCAGTACCTCGGACCCAACTATCAGGGTCAATCAGCCCCAGCATTTT | CASTSDPTIRVNQPQHF
few | TRBJ2-1 | . | TRBV5-6 | TGTGCCAGCCATACGGGGGTATCCTTCGGGAATGAGCAGTTCTTC | CASHTGVSFGNEQFF
. | TRBJ2-1 | . | TRBV4-2 | TGTGCCAGCAGCCAAGGGGGACTGGAATCCTACAATGAGCAGTTCTTC | CASSQGGLESYNEQFF
. | TRBJ1-5 | TRBD1 | TRBV19 | TGTGCCAGTAGCCGAAAGGGGGACAGCTATAGCAATCAGCCCCAGCATTTT | CASSRKGDSYSNQPQHF
. | TRBJ1-2 | . | TRBV29-1 | TGCAGCGTTGATTGGGGGGGTTTCGACGGCTACACCTTC | CSVDWGGFDGYTF
few | TRBJ1-1 | . | TRBV10-3 | TGTGCCATCAGTGATCCAATGACAGTTAACACTGAAGCTTTCTTT | CAISDPMTVNTEAFF
few | TRBJ1-6 | TRBD1 | TRBV24-1 | TGTGCCACCAGGGCAAGACAGGGGAATAATTCACCCCTCCACTTT | CATRARQGNNSPLHF
. | TRBJ2-2 | TRBD1 | TRBV9 | TGTGCCAGCAGCGGACAAGGACAGGGGATCACCGGGGAGCTGTTTTTT | CASSGQGQGITGELFF
. | TRBJ2-7 | TRBD2 | TRBV30 | TGTGCCAGTAAGGGGACTAGCGGGAGGGCGCACGAGCAGTACTTC | CASKGTSGRAHEQYF
. | TRBJ1-1 | TRBD1 | TRBV6-5 | TGTGCCAGCAGTTCAGGGGGCGCGATGGTCACTGAAGCTTTCTTT | CASSSGGAMVTEAFF
. | TRBJ2-3 | . | TRBV5-1 | TGCGCCAGCAGCGGAGGCCCTTCCACAGATACGCAGTATTTT | CASSGGPSTDTQYF
. | TRBJ2-3 | . | TRBV6-6 | TGTGCCAGCAGTTACTCCCAAGATACGCAGTATTTT | CASSYSQDTQYF
. | TRBJ2-1 | . | TRBV18 | TGTGCCAGCTCACCAAATTTGGCCGGGACATCCTACAATGAGCAGTTCTTC | CASSPNLAGTSYNEQFF
. | TRBJ2-7 | . | TRBV19 | TGTGCCAGTAGTATAGTAAGGACAGCAACCTACGAGCAGTACTTC | CASSIVRTATYEQYF
. | TRBJ1-5 | TRBD1 | TRBV7-9 | TGTGCCAGCAGCGGGGGGACAGGGCACGAACAGCCCCAGCATTTT | CASSGGTGHEQPQHF
. | TRBJ1-2 | . | TRBV6-5 | TGTGCCAGCAGTTACGGACAACTAAACTATGGCTACACCTTC | CASSYGQLNYGYTF
. | TRBJ1-1 | . | TRBV7-2 | TGTGCCAGCAGCGCGACGGGGAGGGGGACTGAAGCTTTCTTT | CASSATGRGTEAFF
. | TRBJ2-3 | TRBD2 | TRBV7-8 | TGTGCCAGCAGATCCCGGACTAGCGGGAGGGCAGATACGCAGTATTTT | CASRSRTSGRADTQYF
. | TRBJ1-1 | . | TRBV18 | TGTGCCAGCTCACCTTCTAGACAGTTAAACACTGAAGCTTTCTTT | CASSPSRQLNTEAFF
. | TRBJ1-2 | . | TRBV12-5 | TGTGCTAGTGGCCGGGACATGAGCTACACCTTC | CASGRDMSYTF
. | TRBJ1-3 | . | TRBV10-1 | TGCGCCAGCAGAGGACAGAAAACTGGAAACACCATATATTTT | CASRGQKTGNTIYF
. | TRBJ1-2 | . | TRBV11-3 | TGTGCCAGCAGCCAGGGATTGGGCTGGAAAGGCTACACCTTC | CASSQGLGWKGYTF
. | TRBJ2-6 | . | TRBV15 | TGTGCCACCAGCAGAGCCCCCCAGGGCACTGGGGCCAACGTCCTGACTTTC | CATSRAPQGTGANVLTF
. | TRBJ1-5 | . | TRBV7-8 | TGTGCCAGCAGCTTAGACTCTGGGCCCCAGCATTTT | CASSLDSGPQHF
. | TRBJ2-7 | . | TRBV10-3 | TGTGCCATCAGTGGACAGGCCAGGAAGCTACCCCCCTACGAGCAGTACTTC | CAISGQARKLPPYEQYF
. | TRBJ1-1 | . | TRBV27 | TGTGCCAGCAGTTTGTGGAGCATGAACACTGAAGCTTTCTTT | CASSLWSMNTEAFF
once | TRBJ2-3 | TRBD2 | TRBV5-1 | TGCGCCAGCAGCTTGTCGGCCCCTGGGGCTAGCGGGACAGATACGCAGTATTTT | CASSLSAPGASGTDTQYF
. | TRBJ2-1 | . | TRBV5-1 | TGCGCCAGCAACCACTATGCGGGACGCCCTGGTGAGCAGTTCTTC | CASNHYAGRPGEQFF
. | TRBJ1-3 | . | TRBV7-2 | TGTGCCAGCAGCCCCGGGGTGACGGGAAACACCATATATTTT | CASSPGVTGNTIYF
. | TRBJ1-1 | . | TRBV5-4 | TGTGCCAGCAGGCCTGGGCTGGCCTCTGGGACTGAAGCTTTCTTT | CASRPGLASGTEAFF
. | TRBJ1-2 | . | TRBV29-1 | TGCAGCGACGAAACTCCGGGGAGCTATGGCTACACCTTC | CSDETPGSYGYTF
few | TRBJ2-7 | . | TRBV6-5 | TGTGCCAGCACCCCAGGGGGGAATTTGAACGAGCAGTACTTC | CASTPGGNLNEQYF
. | TRBJ1-5 | . | TRBV28 | TGTGCCAGCAGTATCATTAATCAGCCCCAGCATTTT | CASSIINQPQHF
. | TRBJ1-2 | . | TRBV6-5 | TGTGCCAGCAGTCAAACTTCTGGCTACACCTTC | CASSQTSGYTF
once | TRBJ2-2 | TRBD2 | TRBV4-1 | TGCGCCAGCAGCCAAGAAGGAATTAGCGGGAGGGCCTCGGCCGGGGAGCTGTTTTTT | CASSQEGISGRASAGELFF
. | TRBJ2-7 | TRBD1 | TRBV2 | TGTGCCACAATCGACAGGGGGCGCTCCTACGAGCAGTACTTC | CATIDRGRSYEQYF
few | TRBJ2-5 | TRBD2 | TRBV6-5 | TGTGCCAGCACCCTTAGCGGGAGCGAAGAGACCCAGTACTTC | CASTLSGSEETQYF
. | TRBJ2-7 | TRBD2 | TRBV4-2 | TGTGCCAGCAGCCCGGCTGGAGGCCTAGCGGGTTACGAGCAGTACTTC | CASSPAGGLAGYEQYF
. | TRBJ1-4 | TRBD1 | TRBV24-1 | TGTGCCACCAGTGAGGGGACAGGGTTCCGAAAACTGTTTTTT | CATSEGTGFRKLFF
. | TRBJ1-4 | TRBD1 | TRBV29-1 | TGCAGCGGTACAGGGGGGAGTGAAAAACTGTTTTTT | CSGTGGSEKLFF
. | TRBJ2-5 | . | TRBV2 | TGTGCCAGCCGAGGTTCTACCTTAGGCCAAGAGACCCAGTACTTC | CASRGSTLGQETQYF
. | TRBJ1-5 | TRBD1 | TRBV6-5 | TGTGCCAGCAGATTAACAGGGGGGGATCAGCCCCAGCATTTT | CASRLTGGDQPQHF
. | TRBJ1-5 | . | TRBV6-2/TRBV6-3 | TGTGCCAGCAGTAGGACCTCAGGGGTGAGCAATCAGCCCCAGCATTTT | CASSRTSGVSNQPQHF
once | TRBJ1-4 | . | TRBV30 | TGTGCCTGGACCGGAGGGCATGAAAAACTGTTTTTT | CAWTGGHEKLFF
. | TRBJ2-7 | . | TRBV6-4 | TGTGCCAGCAGTGACCCGCGCCTGCAGCCGACTTACGAGCAGTACTTC | CASSDPRLQPTYEQYF
. | TRBJ1-6 | . | TRBV3-1/TRBV3-2 | TGTGCCAGCAGCCTTACAGGGCCCGATAATTCACCCCTCCACTTT | CASSLTGPDNSPLHF
. | TRBJ2-1 | . | TRBV3-1/TRBV3-2 | TGTGCCAGCAGCCAGTCATATGAGCAGTTCTTC | CASSQSYEQFF
once | TRBJ1-2 | . | TRBV12-3/TRBV12-4 | TGTGCCAGCAGTTTAATGGGCAGCTATGGCTACACCTTC | CASSLMGSYGYTF
. | TRBJ2-4 | . | TRBV5-4 | TGTGCCAGCAGCTTAGACGGGAAAAACATTCAGTACTTC | CASSLDGKNIQYF
. | TRBJ1-3 | . | TRBV5-1 | TGCGCCAGCAGCTTGGGCGCCTCATCGAACTCTGGAAACACCATATATTTT | CASSLGASSNSGNTIYF
few | TRBJ2-7 | TRBD1 | TRBV4-2 | TGTGCCAGCAGCCAAGGACAGGGGAGTAACTACGAGCAGTACTTC | CASSQGQGSNYEQYF
. | TRBJ2-7 | . | TRBV7-2 | TGTGCCAGCAGCTTAGGGCGGGCCCAATGGGGCGAGCAGTACTTC | CASSLGRAQWGEQYF
once | TRBJ1-1 | . | TRBV2 | TGTGCCAGCAAACCTATGGACAGTTGGATTCTCGGGACTGAAGCTTTCTTT | CASKPMDSWILGTEAFF
. | TRBJ1-1 | . | TRBV6-5 | TGTGCCAGCAGTTACTCAACACAGGGGAACACTGAAGCTTTCTTT | CASSYSTQGNTEAFF
. | TRBJ2-7 | . | TRBV11-3 | TGTGCCAGCAGCTGGACTTTGCGCTCCTACGAGCAGTACTTC | CASSWTLRSYEQYF
. | TRBJ1-2 | . | TRBV4-3 | TGCGCCAGCAGCCCGCGAGGCAGCCGGACAGCGTTTGGCTACACCTTC | CASSPRGSRTAFGYTF
. | TRBJ1-1 | . | TRBV9 | TGTGCCAGCAGCGTAGTTCCCGAGTCCCATGAAGCTTTCTTT | CASSVVPESHEAFF
once | TRBJ1-6 | TRBD1 | TRBV9 | TGTGCCAGCAGCGTAGGGGCAGGGGGGAATTCACCCCTCCACTTT | CASSVGAGGNSPLHF
. | TRBJ2-1 | TRBD2 | TRBV2 | TGTGCCAGCAGTCAAGGACTAGCGGCCTACAATGAGCAGTTCTTC | CASSQGLAAYNEQFF
. | TRBJ2-7 | . | TRBV7-8 | TGTGCCAGCAGCTTGGGACTCTCTGCCTCCTACGAGCAGTACTTC | CASSLGLSASYEQYF